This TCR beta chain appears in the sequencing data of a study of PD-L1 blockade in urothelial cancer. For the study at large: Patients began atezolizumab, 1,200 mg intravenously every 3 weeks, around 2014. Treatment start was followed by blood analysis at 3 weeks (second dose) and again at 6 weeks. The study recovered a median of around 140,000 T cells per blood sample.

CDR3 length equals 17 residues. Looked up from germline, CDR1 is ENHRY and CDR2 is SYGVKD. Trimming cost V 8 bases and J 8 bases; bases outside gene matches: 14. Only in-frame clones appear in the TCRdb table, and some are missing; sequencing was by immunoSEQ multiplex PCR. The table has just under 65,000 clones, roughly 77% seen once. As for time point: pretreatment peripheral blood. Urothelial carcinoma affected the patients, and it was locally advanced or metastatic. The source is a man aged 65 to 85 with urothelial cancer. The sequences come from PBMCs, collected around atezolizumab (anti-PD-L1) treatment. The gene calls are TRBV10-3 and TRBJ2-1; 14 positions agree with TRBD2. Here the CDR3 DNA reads TGTGCCATCGGTTTGTCGACTAGCGGGAGGGCCTTGGATGAGCAGTTCTTC. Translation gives CAIGLSTSGRALDEQFF.